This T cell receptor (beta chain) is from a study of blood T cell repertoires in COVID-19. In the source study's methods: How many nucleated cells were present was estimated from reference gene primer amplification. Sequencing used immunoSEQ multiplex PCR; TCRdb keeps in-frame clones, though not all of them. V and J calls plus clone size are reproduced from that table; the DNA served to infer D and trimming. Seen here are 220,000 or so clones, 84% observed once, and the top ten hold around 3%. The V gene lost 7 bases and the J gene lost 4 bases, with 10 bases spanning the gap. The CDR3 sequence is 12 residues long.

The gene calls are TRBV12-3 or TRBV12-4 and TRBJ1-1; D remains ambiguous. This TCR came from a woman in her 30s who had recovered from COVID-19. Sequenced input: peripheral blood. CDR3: CASTSRGTEAFF. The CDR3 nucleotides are TGTGCCAGCACATCTAGAGGCACTGAAGCTTTCTTT.